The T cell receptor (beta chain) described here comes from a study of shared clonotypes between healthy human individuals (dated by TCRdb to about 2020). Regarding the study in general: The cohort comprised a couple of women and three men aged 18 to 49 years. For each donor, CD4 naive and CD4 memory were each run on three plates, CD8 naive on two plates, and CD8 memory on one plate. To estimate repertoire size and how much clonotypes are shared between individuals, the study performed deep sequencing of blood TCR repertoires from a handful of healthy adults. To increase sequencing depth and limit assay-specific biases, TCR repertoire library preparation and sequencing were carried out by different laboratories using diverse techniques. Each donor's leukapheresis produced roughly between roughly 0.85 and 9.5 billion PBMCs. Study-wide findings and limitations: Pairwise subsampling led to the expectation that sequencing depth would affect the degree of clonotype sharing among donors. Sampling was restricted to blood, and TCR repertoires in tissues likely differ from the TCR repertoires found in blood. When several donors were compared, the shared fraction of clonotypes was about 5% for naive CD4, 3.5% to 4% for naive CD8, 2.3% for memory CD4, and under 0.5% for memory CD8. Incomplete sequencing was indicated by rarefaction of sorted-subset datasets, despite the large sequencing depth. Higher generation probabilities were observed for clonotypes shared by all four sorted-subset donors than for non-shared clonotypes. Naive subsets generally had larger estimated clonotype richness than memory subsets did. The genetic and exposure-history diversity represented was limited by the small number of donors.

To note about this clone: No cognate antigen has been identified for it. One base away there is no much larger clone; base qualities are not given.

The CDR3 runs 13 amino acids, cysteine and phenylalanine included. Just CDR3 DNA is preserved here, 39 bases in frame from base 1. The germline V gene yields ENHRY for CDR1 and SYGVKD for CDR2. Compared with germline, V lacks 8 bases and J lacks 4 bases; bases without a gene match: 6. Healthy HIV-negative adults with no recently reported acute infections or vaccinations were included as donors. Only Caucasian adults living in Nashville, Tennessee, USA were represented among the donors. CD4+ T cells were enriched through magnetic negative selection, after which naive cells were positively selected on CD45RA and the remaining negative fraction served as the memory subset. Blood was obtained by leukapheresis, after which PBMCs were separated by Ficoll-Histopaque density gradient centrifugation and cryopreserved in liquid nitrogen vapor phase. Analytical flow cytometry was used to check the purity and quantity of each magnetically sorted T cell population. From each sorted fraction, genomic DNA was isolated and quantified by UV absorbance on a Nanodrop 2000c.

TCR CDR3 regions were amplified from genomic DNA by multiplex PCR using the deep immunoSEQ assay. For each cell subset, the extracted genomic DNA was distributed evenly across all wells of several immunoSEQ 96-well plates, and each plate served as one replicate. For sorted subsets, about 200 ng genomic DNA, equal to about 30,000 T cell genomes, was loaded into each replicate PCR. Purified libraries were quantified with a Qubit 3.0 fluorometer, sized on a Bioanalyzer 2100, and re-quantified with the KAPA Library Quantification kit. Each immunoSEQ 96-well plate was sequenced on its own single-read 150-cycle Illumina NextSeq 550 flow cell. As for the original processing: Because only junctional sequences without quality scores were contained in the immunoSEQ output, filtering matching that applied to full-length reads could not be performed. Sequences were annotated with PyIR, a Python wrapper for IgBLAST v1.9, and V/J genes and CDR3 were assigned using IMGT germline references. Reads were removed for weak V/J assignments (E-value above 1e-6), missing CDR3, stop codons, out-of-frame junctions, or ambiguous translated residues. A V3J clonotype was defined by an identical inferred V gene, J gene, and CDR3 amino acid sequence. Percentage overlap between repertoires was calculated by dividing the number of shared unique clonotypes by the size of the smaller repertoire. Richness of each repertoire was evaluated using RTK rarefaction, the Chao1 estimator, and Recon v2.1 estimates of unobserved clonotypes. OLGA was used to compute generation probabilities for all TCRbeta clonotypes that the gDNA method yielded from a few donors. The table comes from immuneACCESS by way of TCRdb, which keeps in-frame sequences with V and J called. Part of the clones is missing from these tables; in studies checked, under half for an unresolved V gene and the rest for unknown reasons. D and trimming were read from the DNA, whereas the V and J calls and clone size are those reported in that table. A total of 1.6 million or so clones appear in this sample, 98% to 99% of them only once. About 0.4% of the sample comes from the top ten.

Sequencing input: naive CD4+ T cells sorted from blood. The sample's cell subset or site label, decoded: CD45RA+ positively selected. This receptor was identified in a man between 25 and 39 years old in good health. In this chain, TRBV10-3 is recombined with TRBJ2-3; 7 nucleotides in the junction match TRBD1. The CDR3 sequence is CAIRDSGADTQYF. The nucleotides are TGTGCCATCCGGGACAGCGGCGCAGATACGCAGTATTTT.